One T cell receptor (beta chain) is described in this entry. This clonotype was found a few times. Its target antigen remains unknown. The record has no base qualities; no much larger clone is one base away. Trimmed from V: 6 bases; trimmed from J: 0 bases; junction bases lacking a gene match: 10. From the cysteine up to the phenylalanine, the CDR3 has a length of 16 residues. Only the CDR3 DNA stays, 48 bases, in frame from base 1. CDR1 MDHEN and CDR2 SYDVKM were looked up in the germline V gene. The entry originates in a study of CXCR3 chemokines and chemotherapy response in bladder cancer (dated by TCRdb to between 2021 and 2022). In terms of the full investigation: The study examined whether intratumoral CXCR3 chemokine system activity predicted chemotherapy response in human bladder cancer.

The library was generated by PCR. Sequencer: Illumina HiSeq 2500. Starting from the raw public reads, TCRdb applied fastp trimming at Q25, assembled clones with MiXCR and retained in-frame beta chains. Duplicate CDR3 protein sequences are folded into a single record with the most common DNA and genes. This sample gives approximately 13,000 distinct CDR3 sequences in total; around 12% of them show up just once. The top ten constitute 25% to 30% of the sample. The sequence was collected from a human donor with bladder cancer that did not respond to neoadjuvant chemotherapy. Collection took place from a patient whose treatment included neoadjuvant chemotherapy. In this chain, TRBV28 is recombined with TRBJ1-1, and 7 junction bases match TRBD1. In nucleotides, the sequence is TGTGCCAGCAGCCCGACGACAGGGTCCATGAACACTGAAGCTTTCTTT. It translates as CASSPTTGSMNTEAFF.